This T cell receptor (beta chain) was sequenced during a study of T cells in Graves' hyperthyroidism and ophthalmopathy. Looking at the study overall: Peripheral blood was secured at the point of initial diagnosis, before any treatment. Study conclusions and caveats: Also found in blood were most expanded thyroid clonotypes above 0.001.

This clonotype was counted many times. Its antigen is undetermined. This CDR3 is built from 15 residues. V gave up 4 bases and J gave up 6 bases, with 20 bases separating them. Germline values: CDR1 SQVTM, CDR2 ANQGSEA. TCR beta CDR3 region amplification was performed from RNA transcripts. HTBI primers were used for first-round RT-PCR of the TCR CDR3. Each CDR3 protein gets one entry after TCRdb re-called the multiplex PCR reads with MiXCR. The sample has approximately 690,000 distinct CDR3 sequences, roughly 15% seen once; the top ten hold around an eighth. Extraction of PBMCs used 7.5 to 10 ml of fresh peripheral blood.

The chain links TRBV29-1 to TRBJ2-3; D gene ambiguous. The sequencing input was blood. The source is a woman aged 50 to 65 with Graves' ophthalmopathy. CDR3 residues: CSVGDPGPQPDTQYF. The CDR3 nucleotides read TGCAGCGTTGGCGATCCGGGCCCTCAACCTGATACGCAGTATTTT.